The T cell receptor (beta chain) under discussion was sequenced for a study of T cells expressing NK-cell markers. Study-wide background: Beta-chain profiling covered CD3+CD56+NKG2C+, CD3+CD56+NKG2C- and CD3+CD56-NKG2C+ sorted subsets.

CDR3 length: 13 amino acids. Germline lookup yields CDR1 LNHDA and CDR2 SQIVND (reference sequence). TCRdb derives one entry per CDR3 protein from the 5' RACE reads, leaving out DNA. The table for this sample gives about 180,000 distinct CDR3 sequences. Its frequency marks this clonotype as medium-sized. This rearrangement joins TRBV19 to TRBJ1-5; as DNA is missing, the TRBD1 call by TCRdb cannot be tested. This TCR was recovered from a man aged 18-75 years in good health. Sequenced sample: blood T cells: a sorted CD56 or NKG2C T cell subset, CD4+ or CD8+ T cells, or bulk PBMC T cells (not recorded which). The CDR3 is CASSTTGAQPQHF.